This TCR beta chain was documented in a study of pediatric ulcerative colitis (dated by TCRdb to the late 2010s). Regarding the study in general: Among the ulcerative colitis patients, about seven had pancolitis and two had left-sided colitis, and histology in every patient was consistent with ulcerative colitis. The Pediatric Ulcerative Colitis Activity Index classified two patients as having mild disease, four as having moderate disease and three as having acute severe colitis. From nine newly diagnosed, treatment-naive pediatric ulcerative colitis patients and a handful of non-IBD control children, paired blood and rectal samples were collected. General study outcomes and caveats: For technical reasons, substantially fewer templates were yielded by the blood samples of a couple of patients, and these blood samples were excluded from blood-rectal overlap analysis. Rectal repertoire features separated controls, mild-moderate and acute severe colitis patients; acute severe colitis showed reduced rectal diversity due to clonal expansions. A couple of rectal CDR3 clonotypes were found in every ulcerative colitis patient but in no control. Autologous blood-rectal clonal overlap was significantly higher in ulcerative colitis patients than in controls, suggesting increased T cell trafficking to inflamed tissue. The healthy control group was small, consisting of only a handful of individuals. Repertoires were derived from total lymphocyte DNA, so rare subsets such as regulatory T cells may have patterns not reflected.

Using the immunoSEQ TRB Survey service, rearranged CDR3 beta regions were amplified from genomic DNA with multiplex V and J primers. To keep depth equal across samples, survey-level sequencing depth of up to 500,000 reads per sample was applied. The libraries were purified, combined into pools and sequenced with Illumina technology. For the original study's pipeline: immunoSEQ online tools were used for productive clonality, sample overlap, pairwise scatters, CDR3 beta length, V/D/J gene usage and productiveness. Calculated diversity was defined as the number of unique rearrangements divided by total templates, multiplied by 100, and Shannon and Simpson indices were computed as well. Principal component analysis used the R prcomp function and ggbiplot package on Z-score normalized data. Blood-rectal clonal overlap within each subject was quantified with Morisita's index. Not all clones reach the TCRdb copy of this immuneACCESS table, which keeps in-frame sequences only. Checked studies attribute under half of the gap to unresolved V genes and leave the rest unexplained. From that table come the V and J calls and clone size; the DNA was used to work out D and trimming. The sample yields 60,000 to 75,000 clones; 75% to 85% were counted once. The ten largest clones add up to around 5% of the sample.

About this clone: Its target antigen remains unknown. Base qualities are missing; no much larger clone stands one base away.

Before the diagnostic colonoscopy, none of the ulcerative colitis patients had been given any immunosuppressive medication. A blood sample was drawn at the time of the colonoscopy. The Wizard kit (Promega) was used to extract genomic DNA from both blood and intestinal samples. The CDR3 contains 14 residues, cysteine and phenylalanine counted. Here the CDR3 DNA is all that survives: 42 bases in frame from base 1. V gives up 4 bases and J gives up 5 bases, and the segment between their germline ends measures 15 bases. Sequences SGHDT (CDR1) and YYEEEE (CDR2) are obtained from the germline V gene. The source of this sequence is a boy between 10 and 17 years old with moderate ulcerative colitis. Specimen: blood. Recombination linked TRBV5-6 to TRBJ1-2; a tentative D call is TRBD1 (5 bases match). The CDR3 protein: CASSPPGGVYGYTF. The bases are TGTGCCAGCAGCCCCCCGGGGGGGGTTTATGGCTACACCTTC.